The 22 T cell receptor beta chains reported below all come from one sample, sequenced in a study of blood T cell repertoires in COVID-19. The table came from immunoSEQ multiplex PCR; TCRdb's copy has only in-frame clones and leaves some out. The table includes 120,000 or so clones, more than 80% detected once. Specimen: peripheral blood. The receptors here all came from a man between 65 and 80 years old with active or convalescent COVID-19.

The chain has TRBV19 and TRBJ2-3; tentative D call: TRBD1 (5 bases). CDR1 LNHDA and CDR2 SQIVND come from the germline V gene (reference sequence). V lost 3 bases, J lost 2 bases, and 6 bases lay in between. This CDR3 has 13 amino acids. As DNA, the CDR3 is TGTGCCAGTAGTATCAGGGACACAGATACGCAGTATTTT. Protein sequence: CASSIRDTDTQYF.

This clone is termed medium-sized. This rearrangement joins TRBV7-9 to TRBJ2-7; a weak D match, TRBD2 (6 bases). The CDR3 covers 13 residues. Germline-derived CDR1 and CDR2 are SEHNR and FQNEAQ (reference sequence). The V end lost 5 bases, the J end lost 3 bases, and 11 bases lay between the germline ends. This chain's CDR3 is CASSLSGDYEQYF. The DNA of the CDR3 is TGTGCCAGCAGCCTTAGCGGAGACTACGAGCAGTACTTC.

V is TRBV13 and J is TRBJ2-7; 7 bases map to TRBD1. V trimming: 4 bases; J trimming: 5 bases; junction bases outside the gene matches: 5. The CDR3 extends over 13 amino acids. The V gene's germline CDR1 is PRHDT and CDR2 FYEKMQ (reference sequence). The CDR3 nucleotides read TGTGCCAGCAGCTCCGACAGGGTCCACGAGCAGTACTTC. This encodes CASSSDRVHEQYF.

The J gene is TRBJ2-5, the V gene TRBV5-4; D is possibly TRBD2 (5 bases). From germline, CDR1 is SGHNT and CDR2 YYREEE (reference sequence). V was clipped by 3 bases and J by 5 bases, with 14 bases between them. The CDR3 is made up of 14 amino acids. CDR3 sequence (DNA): TGTGCCAGCAGCTCGGCGGAGGATGGCGAGACCCAGTACTTC. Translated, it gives CASSSAEDGETQYF. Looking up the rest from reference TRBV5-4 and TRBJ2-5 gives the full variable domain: ETGVTQSPTHLIKTRGQQVTLRCSSQSGHNTVSWYQQALGQGPQFIFQYYREEENGRGNFPPRFSGLQFPNYSSELNVNALELDDSALYLCASSSAEDGETQYFGPGTRLLVL.

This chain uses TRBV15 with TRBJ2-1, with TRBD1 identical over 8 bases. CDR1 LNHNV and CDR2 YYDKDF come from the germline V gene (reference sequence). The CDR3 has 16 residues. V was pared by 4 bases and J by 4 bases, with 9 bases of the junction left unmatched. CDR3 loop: CATSTLRQGQYNEQFF. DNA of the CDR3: TGTGCCACCAGCACTCTACGACAGGGGCAATACAATGAGCAGTTCTTC.

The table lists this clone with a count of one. The DNA of the CDR3 is TGCGCCAGCAGCGAGACAGGGGGCAATCAGCCCCAGCATTTT. Translation: CASSETGGNQPQHF. The gene calls are TRBV5-1 and TRBJ1-5; 8 bases match TRBD1. The CDR3 is 14 amino acids. V was pared by 4 bases and J by 2 bases, with 2 bases of the junction left unmatched. The germline CDR1 and CDR2 sequences are SGHRS and YFSETQ. Combining the CDR3 with reference TRBV5-1 and TRBJ1-5 gives the whole variable domain KAGVTQTPRYLIKTRGQQVTLSCSPISGHRSVSWYQQTPGQGLQFLFEYFSETQRNKGNFPGRFSGRQFSNSRSEMNVSTLELGDSALYLCASSETGGNQPQHFGDGTRLSIL.

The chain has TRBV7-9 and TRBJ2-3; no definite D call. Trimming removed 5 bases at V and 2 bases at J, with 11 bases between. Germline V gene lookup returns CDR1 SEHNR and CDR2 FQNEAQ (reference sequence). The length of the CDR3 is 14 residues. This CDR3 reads CASSPDMNTDTQYF. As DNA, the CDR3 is TGTGCCAGCAGCCCCGACATGAACACAGATACGCAGTATTTT.

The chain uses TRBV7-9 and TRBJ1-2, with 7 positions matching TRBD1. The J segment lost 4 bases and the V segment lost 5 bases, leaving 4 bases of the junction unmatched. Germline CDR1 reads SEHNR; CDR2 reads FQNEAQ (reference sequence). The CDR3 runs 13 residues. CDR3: CASSTGTVYGYTF. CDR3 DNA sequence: TGTGCCAGCAGCACCGGGACAGTCTATGGCTACACCTTC.

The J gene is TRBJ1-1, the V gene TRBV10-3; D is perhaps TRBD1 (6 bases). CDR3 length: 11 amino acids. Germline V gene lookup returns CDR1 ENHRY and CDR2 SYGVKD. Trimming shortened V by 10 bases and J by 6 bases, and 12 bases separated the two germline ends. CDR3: CATRDTAEAFF. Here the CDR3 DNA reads TGTGCCACTCGGGACACCGCTGAAGCTTTCTTT.

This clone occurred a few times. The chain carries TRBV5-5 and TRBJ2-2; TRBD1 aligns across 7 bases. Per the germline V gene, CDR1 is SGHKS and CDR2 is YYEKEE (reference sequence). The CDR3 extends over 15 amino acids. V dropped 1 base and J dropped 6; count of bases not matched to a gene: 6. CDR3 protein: CASSLLAGGAGELFF. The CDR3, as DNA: TGTGCCAGCAGCTTGTTGGCAGGGGGTGCCGGGGAGCTGTTTTTT.

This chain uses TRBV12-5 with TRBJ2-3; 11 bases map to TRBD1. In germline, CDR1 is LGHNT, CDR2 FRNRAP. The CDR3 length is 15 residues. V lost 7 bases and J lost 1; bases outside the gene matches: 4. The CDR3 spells CASAPGQGGTDTQYF. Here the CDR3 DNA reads TGTGCTAGTGCCCCGGGACAGGGGGGCACAGATACGCAGTATTTT.

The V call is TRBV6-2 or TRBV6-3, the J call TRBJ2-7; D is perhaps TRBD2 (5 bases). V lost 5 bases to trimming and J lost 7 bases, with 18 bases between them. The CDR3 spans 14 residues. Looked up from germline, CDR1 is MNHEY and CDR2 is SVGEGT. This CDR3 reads CASSKRTGLREQYF. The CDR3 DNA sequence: TGTGCCAGCAGTAAACGGACTGGGTTACGTGAGCAGTACTTC.

The CDR3 reads CASSTGLAGGTSNTGELFF. In nucleotides, the CDR3 is TGCGCCAGCAGCACAGGACTAGCGGGAGGGACGTCCAACACCGGGGAGCTGTTTTTT. The gene calls are TRBV5-1 and TRBJ2-2; 15 bases match TRBD2. V shed 4 bases, J shed 2 bases, and the junction held 9 bases outside the gene matches. The CDR3 length is 19 residues. CDR1 is SGHRS and CDR2 is YFSETQ in the germline V gene. The full variable domain, in which reference TRBV5-1 and TRBJ2-2 provide the parts outside the CDR3, is KAGVTQTPRYLIKTRGQQVTLSCSPISGHRSVSWYQQTPGQGLQFLFEYFSETQRNKGNFPGRFSGRQFSNSRSEMNVSTLELGDSALYLCASSTGLAGGTSNTGELFFGEGSRLTVL.

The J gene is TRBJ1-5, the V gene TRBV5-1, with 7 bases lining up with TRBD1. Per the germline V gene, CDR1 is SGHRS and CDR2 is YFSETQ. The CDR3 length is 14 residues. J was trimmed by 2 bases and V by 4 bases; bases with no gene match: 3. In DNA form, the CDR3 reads TGCGCCAGCAGCCCTGGGACAGGCAATCAGCCCCAGCATTTT. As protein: CASSPGTGNQPQHF.

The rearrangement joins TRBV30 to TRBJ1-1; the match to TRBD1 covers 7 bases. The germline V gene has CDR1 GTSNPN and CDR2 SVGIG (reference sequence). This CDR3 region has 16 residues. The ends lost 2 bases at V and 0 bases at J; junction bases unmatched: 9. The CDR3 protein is CAWSPLDRTMNTEAFF. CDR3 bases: TGTGCCTGGAGTCCCCTGGACAGGACCATGAACACTGAAGCTTTCTTT. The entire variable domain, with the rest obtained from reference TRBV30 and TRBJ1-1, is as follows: SQTIHQWPATLVQPVGSPLSLECTVEGTSNPNLYWYRQAAGRGLQLLFYSVGIGQISSEVPQNLSASRPQDRQFILSSKKLLLSDSGFYLCAWSPLDRTMNTEAFFGQGTRLTVV.

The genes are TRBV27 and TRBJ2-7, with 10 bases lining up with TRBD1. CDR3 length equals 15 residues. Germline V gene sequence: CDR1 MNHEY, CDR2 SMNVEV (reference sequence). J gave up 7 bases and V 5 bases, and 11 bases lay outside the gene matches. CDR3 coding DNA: TGTGCCAGCAGTCCTTCGGGACAGGGGATTGGGGAGCAGTACTTC. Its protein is CASSPSGQGIGEQYF.

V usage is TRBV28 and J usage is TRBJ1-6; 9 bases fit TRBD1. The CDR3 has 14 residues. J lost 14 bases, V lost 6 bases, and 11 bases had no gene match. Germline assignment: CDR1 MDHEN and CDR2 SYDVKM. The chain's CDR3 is CASSRPGTGLALHF. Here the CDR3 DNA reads TGTGCCAGCAGCCGTCCCGGGACAGGGTTGGCCCTCCACTTT.

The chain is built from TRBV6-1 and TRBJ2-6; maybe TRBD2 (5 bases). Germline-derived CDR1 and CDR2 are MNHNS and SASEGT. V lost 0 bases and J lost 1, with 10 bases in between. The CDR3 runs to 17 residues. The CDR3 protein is CASSEAGWTSGANVLTF. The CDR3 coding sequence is TGTGCCAGCAGTGAAGCAGGGTGGACTTCTGGGGCCAACGTCCTGACTTTC.

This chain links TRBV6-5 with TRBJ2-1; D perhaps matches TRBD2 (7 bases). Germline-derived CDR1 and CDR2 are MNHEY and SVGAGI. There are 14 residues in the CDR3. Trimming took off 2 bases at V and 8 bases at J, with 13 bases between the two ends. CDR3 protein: CASSYTAGHHEQFF. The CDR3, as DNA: TGTGCCAGCAGTTACACAGCGGGACACCATGAGCAGTTCTTC.

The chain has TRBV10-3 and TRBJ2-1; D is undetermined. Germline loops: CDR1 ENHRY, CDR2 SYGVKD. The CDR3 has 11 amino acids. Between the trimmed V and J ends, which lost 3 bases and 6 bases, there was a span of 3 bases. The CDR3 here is CAISDSNEQFF. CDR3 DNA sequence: TGTGCCATCAGTGACTCCAATGAGCAGTTCTTC.

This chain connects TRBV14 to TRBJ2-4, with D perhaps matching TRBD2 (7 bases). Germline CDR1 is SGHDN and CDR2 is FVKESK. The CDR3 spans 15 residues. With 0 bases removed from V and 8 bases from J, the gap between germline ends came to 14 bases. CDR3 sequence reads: CASSQDQTRGHIQYF. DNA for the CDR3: TGTGCCAGCAGCCAAGATCAGACGCGGGGGCACATTCAGTACTTC.

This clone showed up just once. The CDR3 spells CASTRGSEATDTQYF. The CDR3 DNA sequence: TGTGCCAGCACCCGGGGGAGCGAGGCCACAGATACGCAGTATTTT. The chain is built from TRBV9 and TRBJ2-3; TRBD2 might be the D (6 bases). The CDR3 is 15 amino acids. V lost 6 bases and J lost 2, with 16 bases in between. Germline loops: CDR1 SGDLS, CDR2 YYNGEE. Full variable domain (rest looked up from reference TRBV9 and TRBJ2-3): DSGVTQTPKHLITATGQRVTLRCSPRSGDLSVYWYQQSLDQGLQFLIQYYNGEERAKGNILERFSAQQFPDLHSELNLSSLELGDSALYFCASTRGSEATDTQYFGPGTRLTVL.